This entry lists 9 T cell receptor beta chains sequenced from one sample in a study of vaccination and CD4 T cells after COVID-19. With the Oncomine TCR Beta short-read assay, DNA from cultured CD4+ T cells was sequenced. One entry per CDR3 protein results from TCRdb running MiXCR on the PCR reads. In the table there are around 5,700 distinct CDR3 sequences, around 71% of which are singletons. The treatment was: approximately 9-day PBMC culture with coronavirus spike peptide pools or control peptides (ViraFEST assay). These TCRs' antigens remain unknown. Sequencing was performed on CD4+ T cells from blood, cultured in vitro. The receptors shown here come from a human donor who had recovered from COVID-19.

The chain couples TRBV7-2 to TRBJ1-4; no clear D. The length of the CDR3 is 12 residues. Germline V gene data show CDR1 as SGHTA and CDR2 as FQGNSA. Trimming stripped 1 base from V and 8 bases from J, with 5 bases between. For the CDR3, the DNA is TGTGCCAGCAGCTTAGTGGGAGAAAAACTGTTTTTT. Translating it yields CASSLVGEKLFF.

The chain couples TRBV7-8 to TRBJ2-3; 7 nucleotides agree with TRBD2. Germline-derived CDR1 and CDR2 are SGHVS and FQNEAQ. The junction had 16 bases not matched to a gene; V was cut back by 1 base and J by 3 bases. The CDR3 consists of 19 residues. The chain's CDR3 is CASSLGLPPPWGGTDTQYF. The CDR3, as DNA: TGTGCCAGCAGCTTAGGACTCCCCCCTCCGTGGGGGGGAACAGATACGCAGTATTTT.

The rearrangement uses TRBV19 and TRBJ1-1; possible D gene TRBD1, 6 bases. Trimming stripped 10 bases from V and 0 bases from J, with 21 bases between. Germline CDR1 reads LNHDA; CDR2 reads SQIVND (reference sequence). The CDR3 is 16 residues long. CDR3 region: CATLPRGLRMNTEAFF. The CDR3 DNA sequence: TGTGCCACTCTTCCCAGGGGACTGAGAATGAACACTGAAGCTTTCTTT.

The V and J genes are TRBV7-9 and TRBJ2-3, with TRBD2 matching over 10 bases. V shed 5 bases, J shed 2 bases, and the junction held 4 bases outside the gene matches. This CDR3 contains 15 residues. Germline loops: CDR1 SEHNR, CDR2 FQNEAQ (reference sequence). CDR3 sequence reads: CASSPTSGLTDTQYF. CDR3 DNA sequence: TGTGCCAGCAGCCCGACTAGCGGGCTCACAGATACGCAGTATTTT.

V is TRBV7-2 and J is TRBJ1-6; D remains unclear. The germline CDR1 and CDR2 sequences are SGHTA and FQGNSA. The CDR3 is made up of 15 amino acids. V was trimmed by 0 bases and J by 7 bases, leaving 10 bases between them. CDR3: CASSLATVGNSPLHF. CDR3 nucleotides: TGTGCCAGCAGCTTAGCGACTGTGGGCAATTCACCCCTCCACTTT.

To note about this clonotype: One end of the junction is discordant with germline, which a read error may explain. The rearrangement joins TRBV7-7 to TRBJ2-7; TRBD1 agrees at 8 bases. Germline V gives CDR1 SSHAT, CDR2 FNYEAQ (reference sequence). The CDR3 extends over 15 amino acids. Here the CDR3 reads CASSLFADRASEQYF. CDR3 nucleotide sequence: TGTGCTAGCAGCTTGTTTGCGGACAGGGCCTCCGAGCAGTACTTC.

This clonotype has just a few counts. The chain is built from TRBV27 and TRBJ1-6, with 7 bases lining up with TRBD1. The CDR3 loop spans 12 amino acids. The V gene end was trimmed by 6 bases and the J gene end by 9 bases; junction bases not matched to a gene: 2. CDR1 and CDR2 from the germline V gene are MNHEY and SMNVEV (reference sequence). CDR3 DNA sequence: TGTGCCAGCAGGCGACAGGGTTCACCCCTCCACTTT. It codes for CASRRQGSPLHF.

This clonotype was seen once. J is TRBJ2-5 and V is TRBV20-1; no firm D call. Looked up from germline, CDR1 is DFQATT and CDR2 is SNEGSKA (reference sequence). CDR3 length: 11 amino acids. Trimming cost V 2 bases and J 4 bases, with 5 bases left between them. CDR3 protein: CSARPLETQYF. CDR3 DNA sequence: TGCAGTGCTAGACCACTAGAGACCCAGTACTTC.

V and J are TRBV12-3 or TRBV12-4 and TRBJ2-1, with TRBD2 matching over 8 bases. The CDR3 covers 17 residues. V dropped 4 bases and J dropped 1; count of bases not matched to a gene: 9. The CDR3 region has the DNA TGTGCCAGCAGTTCCTCCGGGACTAGTTGGTCCTACAATGAGCAGTTCTTC. Translation: CASSSSGTSWSYNEQFF.